This T cell receptor (beta chain) was recovered during a study of blood T cells in healthy people across ages. General study points: Age advanced and TCR beta diversity per million T cells fell, roughly linearly.

The authors ran a second PCR of roughly 6 to 12 cycles using a sample-barcoded 5' primer and a J-beta primer mix. TCRdb analysed the 5' RACE reads with MiXCR anew, one entry per CDR3 protein. Of some 880,000 distinct CDR3 sequences in the sample, about 37% are singletons; the top ten hold around 13%. V lost 3 bases and J lost 5, with 17 bases in between. Germline values: CDR1 DFQATT, CDR2 SNEGSKA (reference sequence). The length of the CDR3 is 15 residues. This clonotype came up a few times. The antigen is undetermined. The sample comprised blood. This clonotype was obtained from a man younger than 35 in good health. The chain has TRBV20-1 and TRBJ2-4, with a weak D call TRBD1 (6 bases). The CDR3 reads CSASTHQGPQNIQYF. The CDR3 region has the DNA TGCAGTGCTAGCACTCATCAGGGGCCCCAAAACATTCAGTACTTC.